This T cell receptor beta chain was sequenced during a study of T cell responses to AZD1222 COVID-19 vaccine. Study-level background: Pooled in the analysis were second doses at about 4 or about 12 weeks.

Measured with immunoSEQ multiplex PCR; TCRdb has only the in-frame clones, and not every one. The data contain about 140,000 clones, 88% of them singletons. The CDR3 loop spans 13 amino acids. V was pared by 3 bases and J by 3 bases, with 9 bases between. Germline V gene lookup returns CDR1 KGHSH and CDR2 LQKENI. Study-level points and caveats: Spike-specific TCR breadth and depth were elevated following two AZD1222 doses. Clonal diversity was possibly underestimated, and white British individuals and females predominated among donors.

Only a few counts were recorded for this clone. Its antigen is as yet unknown. Sequences were derived from peripheral blood, sampled on day 0 of AZD1222 vaccination. The V and J genes are TRBV18 and TRBJ2-7; a possible D gene is TRBD1 (5 bases). The receptor was derived from an adult in good health. The chain's CDR3 is CASSPTGDYEQYF. The DNA of the CDR3 is TGTGCCAGCTCACCCACAGGAGACTACGAGCAGTACTTC.